The clone carrying this T cell receptor beta chain is a singleton in its sample. Clones were sequenced by immunoSEQ multiplex PCR, and TCRdb holds only the in-frame ones, with some missing. This table has about 150,000 clones, about 93% appearing once. Germline values: CDR1 SNHLY, CDR2 FYNNEI. The CDR3 length is 15 residues. With 5 bases removed from V and 1 base from J, the gap between germline ends came to 13 bases. The data are from a study of T cell responses to AZD1222 COVID-19 vaccine. The sequence derives from an adult in good health. This sequence joins TRBV2 and TRBJ2-3, with D tentatively TRBD2 (6 bases). The input for sequencing was peripheral blood, taken on day 0 of AZD1222 vaccination. The CDR3 sequence: CASSFGGRRTDTQYF. CDR3 DNA: TGTGCCAGCAGTTTCGGGGGACGACGCACAGATACGCAGTATTTT.